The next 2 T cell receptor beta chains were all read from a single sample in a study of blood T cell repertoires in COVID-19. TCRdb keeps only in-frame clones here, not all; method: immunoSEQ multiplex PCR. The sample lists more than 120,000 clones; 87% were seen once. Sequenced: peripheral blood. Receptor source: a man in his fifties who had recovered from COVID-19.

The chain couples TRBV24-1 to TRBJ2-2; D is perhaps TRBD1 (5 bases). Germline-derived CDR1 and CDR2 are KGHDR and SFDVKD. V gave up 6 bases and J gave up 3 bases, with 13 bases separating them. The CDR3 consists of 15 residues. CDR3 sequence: CATSSGIGYTGELFF. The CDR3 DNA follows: TGTGCCACCAGTTCAGGGATCGGTTACACCGGGGAGCTGTTTTTT.

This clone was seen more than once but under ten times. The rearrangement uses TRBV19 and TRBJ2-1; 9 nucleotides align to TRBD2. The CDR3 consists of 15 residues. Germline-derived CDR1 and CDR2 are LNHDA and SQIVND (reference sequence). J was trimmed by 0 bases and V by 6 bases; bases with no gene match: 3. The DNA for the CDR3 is TGTGCCAGTAGCTATAGCGGGGGCTCCTACAATGAGCAGTTCTTC. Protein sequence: CASSYSGGSYNEQFF.